This TCR beta chain was sequenced for a study of brain T cells in children with intractable seizures. In the case of this clone: The DNA is left out, because the CDR3 cannot be placed on it with certainty; the CDR3 is given as TCRdb lists it.

Noted time point: blood from clinic visit 5 months post-surgery; TSC patient then seizure free. The sequenced cases were selected for having the highest brain T cell transcript signatures. TCRdb's table, derived via immunoSEQ multiplex PCR, lists solely in-frame clones and lacks some. The data show a few hundred thousand clones, roughly 93% seen once. Germline values: CDR1 MNHEY, CDR2 SVGAGI. The CDR3 has 15 residues if both end residues are counted. V is TRBV6-5 and J is TRBJ2-1; the table's D gene call, TRBD2, was not cross checked with the DNA. The receptor was isolated from a boy in the first two years of life with tuberous sclerosis and intractable seizures. Material: peripheral blood, obtained roughly 5 months after surgery. The CDR3 here is CASSSSTSAGNEQFF.